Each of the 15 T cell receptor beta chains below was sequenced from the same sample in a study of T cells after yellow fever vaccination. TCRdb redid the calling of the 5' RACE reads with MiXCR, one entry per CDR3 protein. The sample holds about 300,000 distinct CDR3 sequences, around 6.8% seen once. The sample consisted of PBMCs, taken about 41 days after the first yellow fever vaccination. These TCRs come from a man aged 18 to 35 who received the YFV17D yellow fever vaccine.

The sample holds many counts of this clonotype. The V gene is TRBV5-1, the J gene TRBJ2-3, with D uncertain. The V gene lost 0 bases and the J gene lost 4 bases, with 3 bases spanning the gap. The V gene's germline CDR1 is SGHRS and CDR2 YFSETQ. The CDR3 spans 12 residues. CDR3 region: CASSLGADTQYF. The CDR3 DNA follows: TGCGCCAGCAGCTTGGGCGCAGATACGCAGTATTTT.

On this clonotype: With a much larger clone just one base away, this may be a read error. The CDR3 sequence: CASSLEYTEELFF. The CDR3 coding sequence is TGTGCCAGCAGCTTAGAGTACACCGAGGAGCTGTTTTTT. This chain joins TRBV7-2 and TRBJ2-2; D ambiguous. The CDR3 runs 13 residues. CDR1 and CDR2 from the germline V gene are SGHTA and FQGNSA.

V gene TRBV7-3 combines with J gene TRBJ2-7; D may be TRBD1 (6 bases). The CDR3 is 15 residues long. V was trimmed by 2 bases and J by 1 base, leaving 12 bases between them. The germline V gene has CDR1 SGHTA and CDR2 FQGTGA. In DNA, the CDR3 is TGTGCCAGCAGCTTATCTGGGACAACATCCTACGAGCAGTACGTC. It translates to CASSLSGTTSYEQYV.

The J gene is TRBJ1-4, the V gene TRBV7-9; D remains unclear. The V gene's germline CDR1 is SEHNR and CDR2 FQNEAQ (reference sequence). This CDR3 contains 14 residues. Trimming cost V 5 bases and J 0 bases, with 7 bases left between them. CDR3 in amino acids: CASSRTSTNEKLFF. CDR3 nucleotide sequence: TGTGCCAGCAGCCGTACCTCAACTAATGAAAAACTGTTTTTT.

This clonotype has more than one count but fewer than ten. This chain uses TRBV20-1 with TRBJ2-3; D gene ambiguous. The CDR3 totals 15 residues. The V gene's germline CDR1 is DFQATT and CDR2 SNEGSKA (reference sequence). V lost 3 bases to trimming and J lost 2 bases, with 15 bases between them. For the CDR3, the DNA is TGCAGTGCTAGGAGGCTATCGAAATTCACAGATACGCAGTATTTT. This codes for CSARRLSKFTDTQYF.

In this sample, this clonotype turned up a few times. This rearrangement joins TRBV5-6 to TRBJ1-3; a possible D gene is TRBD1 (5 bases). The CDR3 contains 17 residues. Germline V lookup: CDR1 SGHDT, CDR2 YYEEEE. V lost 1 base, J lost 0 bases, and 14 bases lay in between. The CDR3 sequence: CASSLRVTAISGNTIYF. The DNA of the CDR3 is TGTGCCAGCAGCTTGCGGGTGACAGCGATCTCTGGAAACACCATATATTTT.

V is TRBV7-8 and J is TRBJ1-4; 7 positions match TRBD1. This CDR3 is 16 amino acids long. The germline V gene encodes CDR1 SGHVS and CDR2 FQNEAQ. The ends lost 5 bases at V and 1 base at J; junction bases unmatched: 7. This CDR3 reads CASSPRRQGTNEKLFF. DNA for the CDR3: TGTGCCAGCAGCCCGAGAAGACAGGGAACTAATGAAAAACTGTTTTTT.

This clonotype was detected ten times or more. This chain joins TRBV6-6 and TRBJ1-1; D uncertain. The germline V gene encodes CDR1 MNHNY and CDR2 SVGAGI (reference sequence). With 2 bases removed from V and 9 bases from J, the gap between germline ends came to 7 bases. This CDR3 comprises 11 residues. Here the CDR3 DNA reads TGTGCCAGCAGTTACGAGGAGCAAGCTTTCTTT. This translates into CASSYEEQAFF.

CDR3 bases: TGCGCCAGCAGCTCCTCCGGGACTAGCGGATACGAGCCGCAGTATTTT. This translates into CASSSSGTSGYEPQYF. The V call is TRBV5-1, the J call TRBJ2-3, with TRBD2 identical over 11 bases. The CDR3 totals 16 residues. Germline trimming cut 3 bases from V and 10 bases from J; bases unmatched to any gene: 13. Germline V gene lookup returns CDR1 SGHRS and CDR2 YFSETQ.

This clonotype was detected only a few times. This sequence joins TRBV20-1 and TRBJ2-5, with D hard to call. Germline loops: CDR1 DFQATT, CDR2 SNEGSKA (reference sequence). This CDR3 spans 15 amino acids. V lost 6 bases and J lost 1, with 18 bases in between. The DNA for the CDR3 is TGCAGTGCCCCCTCCGGGTCAGATTCCCAAGAGACCCAGTACTTC. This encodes CSAPSGSDSQETQYF.

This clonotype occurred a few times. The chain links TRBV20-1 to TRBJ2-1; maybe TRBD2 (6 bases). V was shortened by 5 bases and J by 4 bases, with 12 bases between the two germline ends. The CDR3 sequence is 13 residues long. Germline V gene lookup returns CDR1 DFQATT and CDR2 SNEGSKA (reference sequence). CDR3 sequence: CSALSGLYNEQFF. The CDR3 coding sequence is TGCAGTGCTCTTTCGGGACTTTACAATGAGCAGTTCTTC.

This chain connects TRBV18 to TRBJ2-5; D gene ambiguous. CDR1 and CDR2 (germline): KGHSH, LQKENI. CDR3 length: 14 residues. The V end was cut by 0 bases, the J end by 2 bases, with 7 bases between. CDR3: CASSPPPAQETQYF. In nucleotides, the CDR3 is TGTGCCAGCTCACCACCTCCAGCACAAGAGACCCAGTACTTC. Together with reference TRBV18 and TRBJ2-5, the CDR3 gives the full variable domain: NAGVMQNPRHLVRRRGQEARLRCSPMKGHSHVYWYRQLPEEGLKFMVYLQKENIIDESGMPKERFSAEFPKEGPSILRIQQVVRGDSAAYFCASSPPPAQETQYFGPGTRLLVL.

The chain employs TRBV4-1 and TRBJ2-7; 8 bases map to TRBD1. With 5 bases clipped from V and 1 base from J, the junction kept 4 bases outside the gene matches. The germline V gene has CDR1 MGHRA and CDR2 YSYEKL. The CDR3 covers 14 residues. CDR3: CASSIRDRSYEQYV. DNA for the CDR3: TGCGCCAGCAGCATCCGGGACAGGTCCTACGAGCAGTACGTC.

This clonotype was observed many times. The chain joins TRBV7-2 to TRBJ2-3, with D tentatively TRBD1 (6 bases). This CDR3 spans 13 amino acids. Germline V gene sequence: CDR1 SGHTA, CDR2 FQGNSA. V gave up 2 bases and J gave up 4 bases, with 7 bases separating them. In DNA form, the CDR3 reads TGTGCCAGCAGCTTACAGGGGTCAGATACGCAGTATTTT. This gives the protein CASSLQGSDTQYF. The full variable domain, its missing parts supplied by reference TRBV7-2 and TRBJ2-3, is GAGVSQSPSNKVTEKGKDVELRCDPISGHTALYWYRQSLGQGLEFLIYFQGNSAPDKSGLPSDRFSAERTGGSVSTLTIQRTQQEDSAVYLCASSLQGSDTQYFGPGTRLTVL.

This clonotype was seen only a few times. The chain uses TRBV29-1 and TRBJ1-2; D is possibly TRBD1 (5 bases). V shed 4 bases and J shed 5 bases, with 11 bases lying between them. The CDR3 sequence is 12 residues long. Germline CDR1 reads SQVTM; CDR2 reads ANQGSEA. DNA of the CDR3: TGCAGCGTTGTTCCAGGGCAATATGGCTACACCTTC. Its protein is CSVVPGQYGYTF.